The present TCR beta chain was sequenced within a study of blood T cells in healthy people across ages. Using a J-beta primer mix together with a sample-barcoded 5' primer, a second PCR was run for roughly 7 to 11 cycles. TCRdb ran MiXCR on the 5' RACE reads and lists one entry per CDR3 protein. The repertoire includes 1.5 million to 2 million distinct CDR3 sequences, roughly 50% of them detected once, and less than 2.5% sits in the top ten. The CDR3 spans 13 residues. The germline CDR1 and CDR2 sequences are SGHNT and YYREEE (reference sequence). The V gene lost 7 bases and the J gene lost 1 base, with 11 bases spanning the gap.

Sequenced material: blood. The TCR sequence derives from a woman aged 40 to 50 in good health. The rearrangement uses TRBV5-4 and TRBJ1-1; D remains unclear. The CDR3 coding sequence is TGTGCCAGCCGGCTGGGTCGGAACACTGAAGCTTTCTTT. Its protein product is CASRLGRNTEAFF.